These T cell receptor beta chains were read from a single sample in a study of beta chain features in type 1 diabetes. Some clones are missing from TCRdb's copy, which holds only in-frame ones; the method was immunoSEQ multiplex PCR. The profile covers some 360,000 clones, with over 8.5% appearing a single time and about 0.6% taken by the ten largest. The sequenced material came from central memory CD4+ T cells from blood. The source is a young man with type 1 diabetes. CDR3s include the opening cysteine and the closing phenylalanine or tryptophan. The D gene is left open where the match is weak. Expanded clones get a size class; other rows say once, few or many, or leave the size out.

j_call,d_call,v_call,clone_size,cdr3_aa,cdr3_nt
TRBJ1-2,.,TRBV28,.,CASSLYSTVDNYGYTF,TGTGCCAGCAGTTTATACTCGACGGTGGATAACTATGGCTACACCTTC
TRBJ2-1,.,TRBV25-1,few,CASSGDNEQFF,TGTGCCAGCAGTGGAGACAATGAGCAGTTCTTC
TRBJ2-7,.,TRBV5-6,.,CASSFSLYEQYF,TGTGCCAGCAGCTTTAGTTTATACGAGCAGTACTTC
TRBJ1-1,.,TRBV29-1,.,CSVEQMNTEAFF,TGCAGCGTTGAGCAGATGAACACTGAAGCTTTCTTT
TRBJ2-1,.,TRBV7-9,few,CASSMWTREDEQFF,TGTGCCAGCAGCATGTGGACGAGGGAAGATGAGCAGTTCTTC
TRBJ2-7,.,TRBV9,.,CASSRTVGYYEQYF,TGTGCCAGCAGTCGGACAGTCGGCTACTACGAGCAGTACTTC
TRBJ2-7,.,TRBV5-6,many,CASSPDYSREQYF,TGTGCCAGCAGCCCGGACTATTCTCGGGAGCAGTACTTC
TRBJ2-5,.,TRBV2,.,CASSEVGGETQYF,TGTGCCAGCAGTGAAGTAGGGGGAGAGACCCAGTACTTC
TRBJ2-5,TRBD1,TRBV5-6,.,CASSFGTAQETQYF,TGTGCCAGCAGCTTTGGGACAGCCCAAGAGACCCAGTACTTC
TRBJ2-1,.,TRBV19,many,CASSPRGSSYNEQFF,TGTGCCAGTAGTCCTCGCGGCAGCTCCTACAATGAGCAGTTCTTC
TRBJ2-5,.,TRBV21-1,many,CASSKGEDRESPETQYF,TGTGCCAGCAGCAAAGGCGAGGACAGGGAATCCCCAGAGACCCAGTACTTC
TRBJ1-2,.,TRBV5-4,few,CASSQGTSYNYGYTF,TGTGCCAGCAGCCAAGGGACATCCTATAACTATGGCTACACCTTC
TRBJ1-4,.,TRBV5-1,few,CASSLVGGTNEKLFF,TGCGCCAGCAGCTTGGTGGGGGGAACTAATGAAAAACTGTTTTTT
TRBJ2-3,.,TRBV10-1,.,CASSESPSRGDTQYF,TGCGCCAGCAGTGAGTCGCCGTCTAGGGGAGATACGCAGTATTTT
TRBJ2-1,TRBD2,TRBV7-9,few,CASSAPGTSANEQFF,TGTGCCAGCAGCGCTCCGGGGACTAGCGCCAATGAGCAGTTCTTC
TRBJ1-2,.,TRBV12-5,.,CASGLERGSEAF,TGTGCTAGTGGTTTGGAAAGAGGGAGTGAAGCGTTC
TRBJ1-2,.,TRBV7-2,few,CASSLDFRGTSNYGYTF,TGTGCCAGCAGCTTAGATTTTAGGGGCACTTCTAACTATGGCTACACCTTC
TRBJ2-1,TRBD2,TRBV29-1,few,CSVTSGLAGNNEQFF,TGCAGCGTGACAAGTGGACTAGCGGGAAACAATGAGCAGTTCTTC
TRBJ2-7,TRBD2,TRBV6-1,.,CASKAGYSNEQYF,TGTGCCAGCAAAGCGGGGTATTCGAACGAGCAGTACTTC
TRBJ1-1,.,TRBV9,.,CASTRGGYTEAFF,TGTGCCAGCACCCGCGGGGGATACACTGAAGCTTTCTTT
TRBJ1-3,.,TRBV11-3,.,CASSSEARNTIYF,TGTGCCAGCAGCTCTGAAGCTCGAAACACCATATATTTT
TRBJ1-5,.,TRBV2,.,CASSVEGLQPQHF,TGTGCCAGCAGTGTCGAGGGTCTGCAGCCCCAGCATTTT
TRBJ2-1,.,TRBV30,.,CAWRAPGGVTNEQFF,TGTGCCTGGAGGGCACCCGGAGGAGTAACTAATGAGCAGTTCTTC
TRBJ1-1,.,TRBV28,.,CASSLPTWNTEAFF,TGTGCCAGCAGTTTACCGACCTGGAACACTGAAGCTTTCTTT
TRBJ2-3,.,TRBV19,few,CASSIRPLGYTDTQYF,TGTGCCAGTAGTATTAGGCCTCTCGGGTACACAGATACGCAGTATTTT